Included here is one T cell receptor (beta chain) sequence, with context. What this receptor recognizes is not known. No base quality values were provided; no much bigger clone lies one nucleotide off. This entry is derived from a study of blood T cell repertoires in COVID-19 (TCRdb year 2020). For context, the study as a whole: The collaborator samples originated in the United States, Italy and Spain and spanned the acute and convalescent phases of COVID-19. The repertoires were made available in a free public database intended to serve as a resource for research on the immune response to SARS-CoV-2. Subjects who had been exposed to COVID-19, were actively infected with it, or had recovered from it provided the deeply sampled blood TCRbeta repertoires that made up the dataset. Sample metadata almost always included a de-identified subject ID, COVID-19 status, age in years and sex. The prospective study material was composed of cDNA or gDNA derived from T cells, B-cell-depleted T cells, or PBMCs. Where available, HLA class I and class II types were obtained from metadata supplied by the sample provider rather than from assay-based typing. Samples were obtained from the ongoing ImmuneRACE study (first 160 participants) and from about 1,300 subjects provided by 6 global collaborators.

V is clipped by 0 bases and J by 11 bases, and the sequence between their germline boundaries is 12 bases long. The CDR3 starts with the cysteine, ends with the phenylalanine, and has 13 residues. Only the CDR3 DNA stays, 39 bases, in frame from base 1. Via the germline V gene, CDR1 is SGHDT and CDR2 YYEEEE. Whole blood was collected in K2EDTA tubes by collaborating institutions according to the institutions' own protocols. For TCRbeta analysis, collaborator samples were shipped as frozen whole blood, as isolated PBMCs, or as DNA extracted from either sample type. The immunoSEQ Assay, a bias-controlled multiplex PCR, was used to amplify TCRbeta CDR3 regions from genomic DNA. The source study handled its data this way. Within the assay, amplification of reference gene primers was used to estimate how many nucleated cells each sample contained. Sequence reads were collapsed and filtered to measure the absolute abundance of every unique TCRbeta CDR3 rearrangement. For each sample, productive Simpson clonality was calculated by taking the square root of Simpson's diversity index across productive rearrangements. TCRdb obtained this table from immuneACCESS and retained in-frame rearrangements with V and J assigned. These tables miss some clones; where compared with another copy, unresolved V genes account for less than half of the shortfall, and the remainder is unexplained. The DNA was the basis for D and trimming; V, J and clone size are from that table. The sample has roughly 150,000 clones on record, approximately 80% of them singletons. 4.5% to 6% of the sample goes to the ten largest clones.

Overall results and qualifications from the work: Clinical and demographic metadata were provided uncurated, with the amount varying by source and participant.

The rearrangement combines TRBV5-6 with TRBJ2-1; the D gene is perhaps TRBD2, on 5 matching bases. The TCR was taken from a woman aged 45-60 years with acute or convalescent COVID-19. Sequencing was done on a sample of peripheral blood. The CDR3 here reads CASSLASNSKQFF. The sequenced DNA: TGTGCCAGCAGCTTGGCTAGCAACAGTAAGCAGTTCTTC.